This TCR beta chain was captured in a study of control samples from healthy donors and cancer patients. Measured with immunoSEQ multiplex PCR; TCRdb has only the in-frame clones, and not every one. The sample has 200,000 to 250,000 clones; around 94% are singletons. This CDR3 has 12 residues. Germline loops: CDR1 SNHLY, CDR2 FYNNEI. With 3 bases removed from V and 6 bases from J, the gap between germline ends came to 8 bases. The gene calls are TRBV2 and TRBJ1-1; D ambiguous. Sequencing input: blood. The clonotype comes from a man over 45 in good health. The CDR3 reads CASSEAGPEAFF. For the CDR3, the DNA is TGTGCCAGCAGTGAGGCAGGCCCTGAAGCTTTCTTT.